The entry below gives a single T cell receptor beta chain sequence along with its context. Its matching antigen is unknown. Trimming shortened V by 8 bases and J by 7 bases, and 14 bases separated the two germline ends. The CDR3 sequence is 14 residues long. The germline CDR1 and CDR2 sequences are KGHDR and SFDVKD. The authors isolated at least 7 million PBMCs per sample. The sample comes from a study of blood T cells in healthy people across ages. A second PCR, run for about 6 to 11 cycles, used a sample-barcoded 5' primer plus a J-beta primer mix. Every cDNA molecule carried a tag from a template-switch adaptor bearing 12 random nucleotides. TCRdb fed the 5' RACE reads into MiXCR, producing one record per CDR3 protein. The profile shows roughly 1,700,000 distinct CDR3 sequences, approximately 28% of them singletons. Study-level results: Diversity estimated from one million T cells was considered an underestimate. Both naive CD4+ cell counts and diversity were greater in long-lived donors than in aged donors.

The material sequenced was blood. The chain recombines TRBV24-1 with TRBJ1-6, with a tentative D call TRBD1 (5 bases). This TCR was sampled from a woman between 25 and 40 years old in good health. Here the CDR3 DNA reads TGTGCCACCATTACCGGGACTGAGAATTCACCCCTCCACTTT. This codes for CATITGTENSPLHF.